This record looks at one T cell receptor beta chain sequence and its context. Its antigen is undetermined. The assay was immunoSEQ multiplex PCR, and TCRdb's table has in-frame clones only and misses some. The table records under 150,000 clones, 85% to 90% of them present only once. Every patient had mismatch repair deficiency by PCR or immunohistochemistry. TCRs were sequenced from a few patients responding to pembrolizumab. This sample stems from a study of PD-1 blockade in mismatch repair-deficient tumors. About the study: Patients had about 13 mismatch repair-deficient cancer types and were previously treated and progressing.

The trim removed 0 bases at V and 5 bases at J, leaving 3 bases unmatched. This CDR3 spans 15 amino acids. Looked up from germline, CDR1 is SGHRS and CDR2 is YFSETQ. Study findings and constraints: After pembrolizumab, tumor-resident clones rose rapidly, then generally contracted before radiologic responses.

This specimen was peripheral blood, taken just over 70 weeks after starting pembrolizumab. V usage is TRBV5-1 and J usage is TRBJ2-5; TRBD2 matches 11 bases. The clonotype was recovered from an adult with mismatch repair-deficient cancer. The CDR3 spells CASSLVSGRAETQYF. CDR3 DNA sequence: TGCGCCAGCAGCTTGGTTAGCGGGAGGGCCGAGACCCAGTACTTC.